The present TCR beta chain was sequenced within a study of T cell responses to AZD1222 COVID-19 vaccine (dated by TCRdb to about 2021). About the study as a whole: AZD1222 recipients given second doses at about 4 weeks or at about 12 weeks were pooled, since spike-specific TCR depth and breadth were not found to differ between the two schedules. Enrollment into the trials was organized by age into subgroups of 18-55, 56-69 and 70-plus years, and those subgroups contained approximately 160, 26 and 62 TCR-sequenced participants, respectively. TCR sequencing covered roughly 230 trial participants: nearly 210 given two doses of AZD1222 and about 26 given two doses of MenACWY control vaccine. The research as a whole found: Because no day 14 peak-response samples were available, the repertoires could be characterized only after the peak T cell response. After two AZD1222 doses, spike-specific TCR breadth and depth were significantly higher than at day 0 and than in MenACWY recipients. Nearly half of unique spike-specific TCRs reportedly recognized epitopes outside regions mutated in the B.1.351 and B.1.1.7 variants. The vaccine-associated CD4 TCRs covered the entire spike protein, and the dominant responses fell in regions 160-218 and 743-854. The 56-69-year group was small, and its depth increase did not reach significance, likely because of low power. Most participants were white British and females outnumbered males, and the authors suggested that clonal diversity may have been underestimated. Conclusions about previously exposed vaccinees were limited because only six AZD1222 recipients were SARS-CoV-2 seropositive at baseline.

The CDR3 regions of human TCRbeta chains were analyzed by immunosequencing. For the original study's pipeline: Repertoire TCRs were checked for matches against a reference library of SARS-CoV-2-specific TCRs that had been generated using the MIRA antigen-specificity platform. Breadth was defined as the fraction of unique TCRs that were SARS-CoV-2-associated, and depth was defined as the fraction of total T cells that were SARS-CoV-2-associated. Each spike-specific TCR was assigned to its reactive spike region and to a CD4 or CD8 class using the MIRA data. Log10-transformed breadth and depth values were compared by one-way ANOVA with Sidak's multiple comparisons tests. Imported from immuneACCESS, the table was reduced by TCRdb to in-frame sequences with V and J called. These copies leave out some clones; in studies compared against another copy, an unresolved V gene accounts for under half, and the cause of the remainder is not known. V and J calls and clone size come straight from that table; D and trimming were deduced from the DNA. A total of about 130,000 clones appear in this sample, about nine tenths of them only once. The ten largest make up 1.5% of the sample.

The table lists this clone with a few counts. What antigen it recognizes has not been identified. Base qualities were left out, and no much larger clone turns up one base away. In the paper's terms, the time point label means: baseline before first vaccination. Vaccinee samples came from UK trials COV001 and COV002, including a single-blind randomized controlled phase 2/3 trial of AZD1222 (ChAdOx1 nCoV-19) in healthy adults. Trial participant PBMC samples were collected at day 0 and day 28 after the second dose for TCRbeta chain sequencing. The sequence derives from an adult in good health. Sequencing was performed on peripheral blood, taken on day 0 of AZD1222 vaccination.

At the DNA level, the sequence is TGTGCCAGCAGCCCCTTAAAGGGGACCTACGAGCAGTACTTC. Its product reads: CASSPLKGTYEQYF. The rearranged segments are TRBV5-4 and TRBJ2-7, and perhaps TRBD1 as D gene, on 5 matching bases. The cysteine opens and the phenylalanine closes a CDR3 of 14 amino acids. The retained sequence is limited to the CDR3, 42 bases, with the frame set at the first base. For CDR1 and CDR2, the germline V gene (reference sequence) lists SGHNT and YYREEE. The junction shows trimming of 4 bases on V and 2 bases on J, plus 13 bases between the germline ends.